Shown below are 27 T cell receptor beta chains from a single sample sequenced in a study of blood T cell repertoires in COVID-19. Some clones are missing from TCRdb's copy, which holds only in-frame ones; the method was immunoSEQ multiplex PCR. The repertoire holds under 300,000 clones, roughly 90% seen once, with about 2.2% in the top ten. The sequenced material came from peripheral blood. These receptor sequences come from a man aged 25-40 years who had recovered from COVID-19.

The chain uses TRBV18 and TRBJ2-3, with D tentatively TRBD1 (6 bases). CDR1 KGHSH and CDR2 LQKENI come from the germline V gene. This CDR3 region has 15 residues. Between the trimmed V and J ends, which lost 4 bases and 6 bases, there was a span of 17 bases. CDR3 DNA: TGTGCCAGCTCACGCAGGGGCAGGGAAACGGATACGCAGTATTTT. Residues: CASSRRGRETDTQYF.

The rearrangement links TRBV12-3 or TRBV12-4 to TRBJ2-3; D uncertain. The CDR3 length is 13 residues. V lost 3 bases to trimming and J lost 3 bases, with 7 bases between them. CDR3 protein: CASSFAATDTQYF. The CDR3 DNA reads as TGTGCCAGCAGTTTTGCGGCTACAGATACGCAGTATTTT.

This chain uses TRBV7-8 with TRBJ2-2, with a weak D call TRBD2 (7 bases). Germline V gene lookup returns CDR1 SGHVS and CDR2 FQNEAQ. The CDR3 consists of 16 residues. V lost 5 bases to trimming and J lost 3 bases, with 16 bases between them. The CDR3 DNA is TGTGCCAGCAGCCGCAGGGGCGGGGGAGACACCGGGGAGCTGTTTTTT. Translated: CASSRRGGGDTGELFF.

This chain links TRBV5-4 with TRBJ2-7, with a tentative D call TRBD1 (6 bases). Germline loops: CDR1 SGHNT, CDR2 YYREEE (reference sequence). Trimming took 0 bases from V and 3 from J, leaving 10 bases between them. CDR3 length: 14 amino acids. The CDR3 sequence: CASSLDQGSYEQYF. CDR3 DNA sequence: TGTGCCAGCAGCTTGGATCAGGGGAGCTACGAGCAGTACTTC.

This clone was recorded a few times. For the CDR3, the DNA is TGTGCCAGCACCCTTTACCGGGACAGGGGCTATCAGCCCCAGCATTTT. This gives the protein CASTLYRDRGYQPQHF. The chain employs TRBV5-6 and TRBJ1-5; 10 bases are a match to TRBD1. V was pared by 6 bases and J by 5 bases, with 11 bases of the junction left unmatched. The CDR3 has 16 amino acids. Germline CDR1 SGHDT, CDR2 YYEEEE.

This clone was counted a single time. The chain uses TRBV15 and TRBJ1-4; 8 bases fit TRBD1. Trimming cost V 1 base and J 3 bases; bases outside gene matches: 1. Germline V gene lookup returns CDR1 LNHNV and CDR2 YYDKDF (reference sequence). This CDR3 is built from 15 residues. The CDR3 reads CATSRGQGPNEKLFF. Here the CDR3 DNA reads TGTGCCACCAGCAGAGGACAGGGGCCTAATGAAAAACTGTTTTTT.

This chain connects TRBV7-9 to TRBJ1-2; D may be TRBD1 (6 bases). V was pared by 5 bases and J by 6 bases, with 13 bases between. Germline V gives CDR1 SEHNR, CDR2 FQNEAQ (reference sequence). This CDR3 contains 13 residues. The CDR3 sequence is CASSPKGGDGYTF. As DNA, the CDR3 is TGTGCCAGCAGCCCGAAAGGGGGGGATGGCTACACCTTC.

The gene calls are TRBV4-3 and TRBJ2-5, with D possibly matching TRBD2 (6 bases). The CDR3 length is 15 residues. V lost 1 base and J lost 4, with 13 bases in between. The V gene's germline CDR1 is LGHNA and CDR2 YSLEER. The CDR3 protein is CASSQVRQGGETQYF. In nucleotides, the CDR3 is TGCGCCAGCAGCCAAGTCCGCCAGGGAGGAGAGACCCAGTACTTC.

This chain links TRBV18 with TRBJ2-7, with a tentative D call TRBD2 (5 bases). The V gene lost 3 bases and the J gene lost 1 base, with 13 bases spanning the gap. The germline gives CDR1 KGHSH, CDR2 LQKENI. CDR3 length equals 15 residues. CDR3 DNA: TGTGCCAGCTCACCCATCGGGGAGAAGTCCTACGAGCAGTACTTC. It specifies CASSPIGEKSYEQYF.

J is TRBJ2-2 and V is TRBV2, with 9 bases fitting TRBD1. The V segment lost 6 bases and the J segment 3 bases; nucleotides outside the gene matches: 2. Germline CDR1 SNHLY, CDR2 FYNNEI. The CDR3 runs to 14 residues. The CDR3 loop reads CASRQGAHTGELFF. Written as DNA, the CDR3 is TGTGCCAGCAGACAGGGGGCGCACACCGGGGAGCTGTTTTTT.

Remarks on this clone: At the DNA level, this CDR3 is encoded by other sequences in the same sample as well. The gene calls are TRBV7-2 and TRBJ1-2; TRBD1 matches 10 bases. CDR1 SGHTA and CDR2 FQGNSA come from the germline V gene. The CDR3 extends over 14 amino acids. V lost 1 base and J lost 8; bases outside the gene matches: 4. The CDR3: CASSLGQGAGGYTF. The DNA of the CDR3 is TGTGCCAGCAGCTTAGGACAGGGGGCGGGAGGCTACACCTTC.

The table lists this clone with a count of one. CDR3 loop: CASSPRDRQAFF. CDR3 in DNA: TGTGCCAGCAGTCCCCGGGACAGGCAAGCTTTCTTT. The V call is TRBV6-5, the J call TRBJ1-1; TRBD1 aligns across 8 bases. The CDR3 consists of 12 residues. Germline lookup yields CDR1 MNHEY and CDR2 SVGAGI. The J segment lost 9 bases and the V segment lost 5 bases, leaving 5 bases of the junction unmatched.

The CDR3 is CASSRLAGGSYEQYF. The DNA of the CDR3 is TGCGCCAGCAGCAGACTAGCGGGGGGCTCCTACGAGCAGTACTTC. The chain joins TRBV10-1 to TRBJ2-7; 13 positions match TRBD2. Trimming at V came to 6 bases and at J to 0 bases, leaving 2 bases not matched to a gene. This CDR3 spans 15 amino acids. Per germline, CDR1 WNHNN and CDR2 SYGVQD (reference sequence).

J is TRBJ1-2 and V is TRBV4-2; D remains unclear. V was pared by 0 bases and J by 4 bases, with 12 bases between. The CDR3 spans 15 residues. From germline, CDR1 is LGHNA and CDR2 YNFKEQ. The CDR3 loop reads CASSQDPGSAYGYTF. The DNA for the CDR3 is TGTGCCAGCAGCCAAGATCCGGGGTCCGCCTATGGCTACACCTTC.

The V call is TRBV18, the J call TRBJ2-3, with 9 bases identical to TRBD1. This CDR3 comprises 17 residues. Germline V gene data show CDR1 as KGHSH and CDR2 as LQKENI. V dropped 3 bases and J dropped 4; count of bases not matched to a gene: 11. CDR3 in DNA: TGTGCCAGCTCACCCCCAGAGGGGACAGGGAGAGCAGATACGCAGTATTTT. It encodes CASSPPEGTGRADTQYF.

The rearrangement links TRBV4-1 to TRBJ2-7; 7 nucleotides align to TRBD2. The length of the CDR3 is 16 residues. Looked up from germline, CDR1 is MGHRA and CDR2 is YSYEKL. Trimming at V came to 1 base and at J to 5 bases, leaving 11 bases not matched to a gene. The CDR3 DNA is TGCGCCAGCAGCCAAGTGGGAGGGGCACTTAACCACGAGCAGTACTTC. Translation gives CASSQVGGALNHEQYF.

The CDR3 DNA sequence: TGTGCCAGCAGCTTCGCGGGGTACTATAATTCACCCCTCCACTTT. Protein: CASSFAGYYNSPLHF. The chain recombines TRBV5-4 with TRBJ1-6; unclear D gene. This CDR3 contains 15 residues. CDR1 is SGHNT, CDR2 YYREEE, per germline (reference sequence). V was cut by 2 bases and J by 3 bases, with 9 bases left in between.

Turning to this clone: A read error may produce the germline difference seen at one junction end. The chain joins TRBV7-9 to TRBJ1-3; D unresolved. The germline V gene has CDR1 SEHNR and CDR2 FQNEAQ (reference sequence). This CDR3 contains 12 residues. CDR3 sequence: CASSLSGDTIYF. In DNA form, the CDR3 reads TGTGCCAGCAGCTTATCTGGAGACACCATATATTTT.

The rearrangement links TRBV25-1 to TRBJ1-1, with 9 bases fitting TRBD1. The CDR3 is 15 amino acids. Trimming removed 1 base from V and 5 bases from J; junction bases left unmatched: 5. Germline V gene data show CDR1 as MGHDK and CDR2 as SYGVNS. CDR3 in amino acids: CASSESGQGRTEAFF. The CDR3 DNA is TGTGCCAGCAGTGAATCGGGACAGGGAAGGACTGAAGCTTTCTTT.

The chain has TRBV10-2 and TRBJ2-1, with 8 bases aligning to TRBD2. Germline V CDR1 and CDR2: WSHSY, SAAADI. V gave up 7 bases and J gave up 3 bases; unmatched junction bases: 17. This CDR3 has 18 amino acids. CDR3 in DNA: TGCGCCAGCACGGGCGGGGGGCCCTTTCTAGCCTACTACAATGAGCAGTTCTTC. Protein: CASTGGGPFLAYYNEQFF.

The gene calls are TRBV10-1 and TRBJ1-1; perhaps TRBD1 as D (6 bases). The CDR3 consists of 12 residues. V lost 8 bases and J lost 7, with 14 bases in between. CDR1 is WNHNN, CDR2 SYGVQD, per germline (reference sequence). CDR3 loop: CASGRNRDEAFF. The CDR3 DNA reads as TGCGCCAGCGGACGGAACAGGGATGAAGCTTTCTTT.

The chain uses TRBV9 and TRBJ2-3, with 9 bases aligning to TRBD1. V gave up 4 bases and J gave up 4 bases; unmatched junction bases: 13. CDR1 SGDLS and CDR2 YYNGEE come from the germline V gene. CDR3 size: 17 residues. The CDR3 region is CASSSTSTGGRADTQYF. CDR3 in DNA: TGTGCCAGCAGCTCGACCTCTACAGGGGGCCGAGCAGATACGCAGTATTTT.

The chain recombines TRBV6-5 with TRBJ1-1; D not resolved. The V gene's germline CDR1 is MNHEY and CDR2 SVGAGI. This CDR3 comprises 13 residues. Trimming left V 11 bases short and J 3 bases short, with 16 bases between. The CDR3 nucleotides read TGTGCCGGCCGTAACCCCGGGGACACTGAAGCTTTCTTT. This gives the protein CAGRNPGDTEAFF.

The chain has TRBV7-9 and TRBJ2-5; tentatively, D is TRBD2 (6 bases). The CDR3 length is 15 residues. The germline V and J ends were trimmed by 3 bases and 5 bases, with 16 bases remaining between them. The germline CDR1 and CDR2 sequences are SEHNR and FQNEAQ (reference sequence). Here the CDR3 reads CASSFTGPREETQYF. The CDR3 region has the DNA TGTGCCAGCAGCTTTACCGGGCCTCGGGAGGAGACCCAGTACTTC. The full variable domain, in which reference TRBV7-9 and TRBJ2-5 provide the parts outside the CDR3, is DTGVSQNPRHKITKRGQNVTFRCDPISEHNRLYWYRQTLGQGPEFLTYFQNEAQLEKSRLLSDRFSAERPKGSFSTLEIQRTEQGDSAMYLCASSFTGPREETQYFGPGTRLLVL.

The chain joins TRBV4-3 to TRBJ2-1; 11 nucleotides align to TRBD2. Trimming removed 0 bases from V and 3 bases from J; junction bases left unmatched: 7. The CDR3 sequence is 18 residues long. The germline CDR1 and CDR2 sequences are LGHNA and YSLEER. This CDR3 is CASSQDGTSGGVYNEQFF. The CDR3 region has the DNA TGCGCCAGCAGCCAAGATGGAACTAGCGGGGGCGTCTACAATGAGCAGTTCTTC.

V is TRBV4-1 and J is TRBJ1-2; 10 nucleotides match TRBD1. The CDR3 is 15 residues long. V dropped 8 bases and J dropped 5; count of bases not matched to a gene: 11. Per the germline V gene, CDR1 is MGHRA and CDR2 is YSYEKL. CDR3 residues: CASRTPGQGLYGYTF. DNA for the CDR3: TGCGCCAGCCGGACCCCGGGACAGGGGTTATATGGCTACACCTTC.

The chain has TRBV7-6 and TRBJ2-1; the match to TRBD2 covers 13 bases. The CDR3 sequence is 15 residues long. From germline, CDR1 is SGHVS and CDR2 FNYEAQ. Trimming cost V 5 bases and J 6 bases; bases outside gene matches: 4. DNA for the CDR3: TGTGCCAGCAGCCGGTGGACTAGCGGGGGCAATGAGCAGTTCTTC. It translates to CASSRWTSGGNEQFF.